These T cell receptor beta chains were read from a single sample in a study of early T cells in non-severe SARS-CoV-2 infection. TCRdb itself ran the 5' RACE reads through MiXCR, one entry per CDR3 protein. This sample has tens of thousands of distinct CDR3 sequences, with roughly 5.7% found just once. Sequencing used whole blood, obtained at baseline. The receptors originated from an adult who was a healthcare worker with PCR-confirmed SARS-CoV-2 infection or an uninfected control (not recorded which). Both conserved end residues are part of each CDR3. The D gene is left open where the match is weak. Expanded clones are given a class, and other clones once, few, many or no size at all.

clone_size	d_call	v_call	j_call	cdr3_aa	cdr3_nt
few	.	TRBV19	TRBJ1-5	CASSMVVGGQPQHF	TGTGCCAGTAGTATGGTTGTAGGGGGTCAGCCCCAGCATTTT
many	.	TRBV11-2	TRBJ2-3	CASSRGSRRTDTQYF	TGTGCCAGCAGCCGAGGGTCCAGGCGCACAGATACGCAGTATTTT
many	.	TRBV24-1	TRBJ2-1	CATSSHLLYNEQFF	TGTGCCACCAGCTCACACCTATTATACAATGAGCAGTTCTTC
many	.	TRBV4-2	TRBJ1-4	CASTQGLTNEKLFF	TGTGCCAGCACCCAAGGACTGACAAATGAAAAACTGTTTTTT
few	.	TRBV2	TRBJ1-2	CASSEQGRHGYTF	TGTGCCAGCAGTGAACAGGGACGGCATGGCTACACCTTC
.	.	TRBV11-2	TRBJ2-6	CASSPSGANVLTF	TGTGCCAGCAGCCCTTCTGGGGCCAACGTCCTGACTTTC
many	.	TRBV10-3	TRBJ1-1	CAISERQVAMNTEAFF	TGTGCCATCAGTGAAAGACAGGTGGCCATGAACACTGAAGCTTTCTTT
many	.	TRBV28	TRBJ2-7	CASSFRGTTYYEQYF	TGTGCCAGCAGTTTTCGCGGAACCACCTACTACGAGCAGTACTTC
many	TRBD1	TRBV6-5	TRBJ1-1	CASRETGMNTEAFF	TGTGCCAGCAGAGAGACAGGGATGAACACTGAAGCTTTCTTT
many	.	TRBV6-2/TRBV6-3	TRBJ1-2	CASSYSTQRLRQGNYGYTF	TGTGCCAGCAGTTACTCGACGCAGCGACTGAGACAAGGAAACTATGGCTACACCTTC
many	.	TRBV29-1	TRBJ2-2	CSVVETGELFF	TGCAGCGTTGTGGAGACCGGGGAGCTGTTTTTT
many	TRBD1	TRBV6-2/TRBV6-3	TRBJ2-6	CASSYITGTGITGANVLTF	TGTGCCAGCAGTTATATCACTGGGACAGGGATAACTGGGGCCAACGTCCTGACTTTC
many	.	TRBV7-9	TRBJ2-2	CARPVGANTGELFF	TGTGCCAGGCCGGTAGGGGCGAACACCGGGGAGCTGTTTTTT
many	TRBD1	TRBV7-2	TRBJ1-2	CASSWGQGYYGYTF	TGTGCCAGCAGCTGGGGACAGGGGTACTATGGCTACACCTTC
medium-sized	.	TRBV28	TRBJ2-3	CASSLWADTQYF	TGTGCCAGCAGCTTGTGGGCAGATACGCAGTATTTT
many	TRBD1	TRBV9	TRBJ2-1	CASSTPGTVNEQFF	TGTGCCAGCAGCACCCCCGGGACAGTCAATGAGCAGTTCTTC
few	TRBD2	TRBV20-1	TRBJ2-3	CSADHSGSRADTQYF	TGCAGTGCTGACCATAGCGGGAGCCGGGCAGATACGCAGTATTTT
few	.	TRBV12-3/TRBV12-4	TRBJ2-5	CASSFGPPLQETQYF	TGTGCCAGCAGTTTCGGGCCCCCGCTCCAAGAGACCCAGTACTTC
many	.	TRBV3-1	TRBJ2-7	CASSQVIGQTYYEQYF	TGTGCCAGCAGCCAAGTCATAGGACAGACATACTACGAGCAGTACTTC
many	TRBD2	TRBV28	TRBJ2-1	CASRERESYNEQFF	TGTGCCAGCCGCGAGCGGGAGTCCTACAATGAGCAGTTCTTC
many	.	TRBV20-1	TRBJ2-4	CSASLGPGKNIQYF	TGCAGTGCTAGTCTGGGTCCGGGCAAAAACATTCAGTACTTC
few	.	TRBV2	TRBJ2-1	CASSEVVSYNEQFF	TGTGCCAGCAGTGAAGTAGTTTCCTACAATGAGCAGTTCTTC